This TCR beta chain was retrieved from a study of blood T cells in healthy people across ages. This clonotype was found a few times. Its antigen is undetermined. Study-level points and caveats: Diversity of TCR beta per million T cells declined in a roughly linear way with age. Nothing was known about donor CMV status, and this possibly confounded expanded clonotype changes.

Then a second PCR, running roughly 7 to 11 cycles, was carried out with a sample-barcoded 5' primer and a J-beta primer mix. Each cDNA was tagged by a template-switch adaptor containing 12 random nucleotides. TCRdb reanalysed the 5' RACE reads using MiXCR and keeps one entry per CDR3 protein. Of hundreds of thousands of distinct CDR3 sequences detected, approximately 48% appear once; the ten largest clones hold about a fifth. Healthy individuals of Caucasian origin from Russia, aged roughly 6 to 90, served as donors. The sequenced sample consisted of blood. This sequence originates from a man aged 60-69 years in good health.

The CDR3 protein is CASSLAGGHASNEQFF. The CDR3 region has the DNA TGTGCCAGCAGCTTGGCGGGGGGACACGCAAGTAATGAGCAGTTCTTC. The chain joins TRBV11-2 to TRBJ2-1, with 8 bases aligning to TRBD2. Trimming cost V 3 bases and J 7 bases; bases outside gene matches: 11. This CDR3 spans 16 amino acids. Germline values: CDR1 SGHAT, CDR2 FQNNGV.